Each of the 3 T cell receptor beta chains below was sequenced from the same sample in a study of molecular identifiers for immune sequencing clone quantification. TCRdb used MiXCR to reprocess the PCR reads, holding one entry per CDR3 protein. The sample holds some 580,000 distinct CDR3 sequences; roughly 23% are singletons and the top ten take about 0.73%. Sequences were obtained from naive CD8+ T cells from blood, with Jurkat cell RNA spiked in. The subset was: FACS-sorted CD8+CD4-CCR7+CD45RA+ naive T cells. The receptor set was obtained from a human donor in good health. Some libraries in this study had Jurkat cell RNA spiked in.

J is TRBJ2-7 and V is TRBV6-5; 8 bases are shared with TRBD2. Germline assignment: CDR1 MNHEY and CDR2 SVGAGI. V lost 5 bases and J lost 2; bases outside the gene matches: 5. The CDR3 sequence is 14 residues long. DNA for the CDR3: TGTGCCAGCAGTGGAGCAGCGGGAGCCTACGAGCAGTACTTC. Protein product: CASSGAAGAYEQYF.

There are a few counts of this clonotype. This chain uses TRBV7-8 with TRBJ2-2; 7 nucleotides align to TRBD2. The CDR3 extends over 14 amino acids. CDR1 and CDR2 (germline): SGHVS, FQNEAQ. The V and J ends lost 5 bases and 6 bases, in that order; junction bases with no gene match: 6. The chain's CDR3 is CASSPGTTPGELFF. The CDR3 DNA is TGTGCCAGCAGCCCCGGGACTACCCCCGGGGAGCTGTTTTTT.

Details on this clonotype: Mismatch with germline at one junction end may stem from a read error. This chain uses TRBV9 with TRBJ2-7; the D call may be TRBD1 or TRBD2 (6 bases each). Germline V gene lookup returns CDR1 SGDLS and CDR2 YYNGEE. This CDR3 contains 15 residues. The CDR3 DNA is TGTGCCAGCAACGTAAACGGGGGCCCTTCCTACGAGCAGTACTTC. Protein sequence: CASNVNGGPSYEQYF.